This T cell receptor beta chain is drawn from a study of cytomegalovirus exposure and HLA in healthy donors (dated by TCRdb to the late 2010s). Regarding the complete study: According to a later analysis, the 120 or so validation repertoires were produced on the same platform as the roughly 600 repertoires of the first cohort. The aim of the study was to test whether cataloging public T cell receptors could identify signatures of past pathogen exposure. In addition to the first cohort of around 670 subjects, a separate validation cohort of 130 or so different subjects was used. The study combined high-throughput TCR immunosequencing, statistical association of individual TCRs with disease status, and machine learning to predict cytomegalovirus infection status.

The donors were included in the validation cohort of 120 subjects, a group kept apart from the 666-subject first cohort. A note on this clone: Its antigen specificity is not known. Within one base of it there is no much larger clone, and no base qualities were kept.

Overall study results and their limits: In vitro tests confirmed that a few of the cytomegalovirus-associated TCR beta chains recognize cytomegalovirus antigens. The classifier was reported to diagnose cytomegalovirus status with high specificity and sensitivity in both the original cohort and the validation cohort. In the study, approximately 160 TCR beta chains were listed as associated with cytomegalovirus. Most TCR sequences were observed very rarely across donors, whereas some public TCRs were present in many individuals. A later analysis found that TCRs clustered in the first cohort also tended to co-occur in the roughly 120 validation repertoires, with 94% of cluster scores above 0. It was suggested by the authors that the approach could potentially be generalized to other disease states and immunological phenotypes. The validation cohort had no HLA typing available for a later analysis, so co-occurrence within that cohort was assessed over all 120 repertoires.

Trimming removed 3 bases from V and 1 base from J; the gene matches leave 8 bases unexplained. The CDR3, cysteine through phenylalanine, is 17 amino acids long. Of all the DNA, just the CDR3 is kept, 51 bases in frame from base 1. CDR1 and CDR2, per the germline V gene, are MDHEN and SYDVKM. Library prep was done by the immunoSEQ multiplex PCR assay. The paper's data handling went like this. A statistical classification framework was built for diagnosing cytomegalovirus status from the catalog of TCR beta chain sequences. In its TCRdb copy, this immuneACCESS table keeps in-frame sequences only and misses some clones. Where compared with another copy, unresolved V genes explain less than half of these, and the others have no known cause. That table gives V, J and clone size, and the DNA gave D and trimming. In all, the sample holds approximately 160,000 clones, and 91% of those were seen once. The ten largest clones take up approximately 2.9% of the sample.

Sequences were obtained from PBMCs. The receptor chain draws on TRBV28 and TRBJ2-4; 8 nucleotides in the junction match TRBD1. The source of this sequence is a woman between 18 and 29 years old in good health and CMV-seropositive. The CDR3 region has the sequence CASSFGTRGLAKNIQYF. The sequenced DNA is TGTGCCAGCAGTTTTGGGACCAGGGGGCTCGCCAAAAACATTCAGTACTTC.